Given below is one T cell receptor (beta chain) in context. The record originates from a study of control samples from healthy donors and cancer patients. TCRdb keeps only in-frame clones here, not all; method: immunoSEQ multiplex PCR. The repertoire holds under 150,000 clones, about 94% seen once, with roughly 2.6% in the top ten. Trimming took 5 bases from V and 1 from J; bases not matched to a gene: 10. Germline CDR1 reads LNHDA; CDR2 reads SQIVND (reference sequence). This CDR3 is 16 amino acids long. This TCR derives from a man aged 25 to 40 in good health. Sequencing was done on a sample of blood. The rearrangement links TRBV19 to TRBJ1-1; the match to TRBD1 covers 7 bases. The CDR3 DNA follows: TGTGCCAGTAGTTTGGGACAGTGGAAGGGGAACACTGAAGCTTTCTTT. Translating it yields CASSLGQWKGNTEAFF.